Below, 24 T cell receptor beta chains from the same sample are listed, as sequenced in a study of blood T cells in healthy people across ages. Sample-barcoded 5' priming and a J-beta primer mix drove a second PCR of about 7 to 12 cycles. MiXCR, run by TCRdb on the 5' RACE reads, gives a single entry per CDR3 protein. The sample yields some 800,000 distinct CDR3 sequences, approximately 25% seen once. These data were likewise used in another study, on T cells of mothers and their children.

Sequenced sample: blood. Receptors originate from a boy aged 10-17 years in good health.

This chain connects TRBV3-1 to TRBJ2-1; possible D gene TRBD1, 5 bases. Trimming took off 3 bases at V and 7 bases at J, with 19 bases between the two ends. Germline CDR1 reads LGHDT; CDR2 reads YNNKEL (reference sequence). The length of the CDR3 is 16 residues. The CDR3 here is CASSHVGAGLGNEQFF. CDR3 nucleotides: TGTGCCAGCAGCCATGTAGGGGCCGGTTTAGGGAATGAGCAGTTCTTC.

The chain carries TRBV7-2 and TRBJ1-4; the D is unclear. Germline CDR1 reads SGHTA; CDR2 reads FQGNSA. V lost 2 bases to trimming and J lost 3 bases, with 4 bases between them. This CDR3 comprises 13 residues. The CDR3 sequence is CASSLSANEKLFF. The DNA for the CDR3 is TGTGCCAGCAGCTTATCGGCTAATGAAAAACTGTTTTTT.

This chain joins TRBV7-9 and TRBJ2-7; tentative D call: TRBD2 (6 bases). V was clipped by 4 bases and J by 2 bases, with 21 bases between them. From germline, CDR1 is SEHNR and CDR2 FQNEAQ (reference sequence). CDR3 size: 17 residues. CDR3 DNA: TGTGCCAGCAGCTCACACCTCGGCGGGGCCTCAACCTACGAGCAGTACTTC. Protein: CASSSHLGGASTYEQYF.

There are a few counts of this clonotype. This sequence joins TRBV5-5 and TRBJ2-5; 7 bases are shared with TRBD1. Germline V gives CDR1 SGHKS, CDR2 YYEKEE (reference sequence). Losses at the gene ends were 3 bases for V and 4 bases for J; bases not matched to a gene: 6. The CDR3 spans 14 residues. The CDR3 reads CASSSRGQGETQYF. CDR3 DNA sequence: TGTGCCAGCAGCTCAAGGGGGCAGGGAGAGACCCAGTACTTC.

The chain couples TRBV7-3 to TRBJ2-7, with D perhaps TRBD2 (5 bases). V gave up 0 bases and J gave up 4 bases, with 16 bases separating them. Germline CDR1 and CDR2: SGHTA and FQGTGA. The CDR3 runs to 16 residues. In DNA, the CDR3 is TGTGCCAGCAGCTTAACTTCGGCGGGCCTGGCTTACGAGCAGTACTTC. Its translation is CASSLTSAGLAYEQYF.

In its sample, this clonotype was seen a few times. The chain has TRBV20-1 and TRBJ2-3; 9 positions match TRBD1. This CDR3 has 14 residues. CDR1 is DFQATT and CDR2 is SNEGSKA in the germline V gene (reference sequence). V shed 5 bases and J 3 bases; nucleotides not matched to a gene: 6. CDR3 in amino acids: CSAAGQGDTDTQYF. In nucleotides, the CDR3 is TGCAGTGCTGCGGGACAGGGTGATACAGATACGCAGTATTTT.

J is TRBJ1-2 and V is TRBV30, with a weak D call TRBD1 (5 bases). The CDR3 totals 13 residues. Germline V gives CDR1 GTSNPN, CDR2 SVGIG (reference sequence). Trimming shortened V by 5 bases and J by 5 bases, and 15 bases separated the two germline ends. The CDR3: CAWDGTETYGYTF. The CDR3 region has the DNA TGTGCCTGGGACGGGACGGAGACTTATGGCTACACCTTC.

A few counts support this clonotype. The gene calls are TRBV6-1 and TRBJ2-1; D remains ambiguous. V lost 4 bases to trimming and J lost 6 bases, with 13 bases between them. This CDR3 contains 14 residues. Germline assignment: CDR1 MNHNS and CDR2 SASEGT. This CDR3 is CASSAQGPLNEQFF. The DNA of the CDR3 is TGTGCCAGCAGTGCCCAAGGACCCCTCAATGAGCAGTTCTTC.

This clonotype was observed a few times. The CDR3 spells CASSPATGNTEAFF. Here the CDR3 DNA reads TGTGCCAGCAGCCCGGCCACAGGGAACACTGAAGCTTTCTTT. The chain employs TRBV7-6 and TRBJ1-1, with TRBD1 as a possible D gene (5 bases). Germline V CDR1 and CDR2: SGHVS, FNYEAQ. V gave up 5 bases and J gave up 1 base, with 11 bases separating them. CDR3 length: 14 amino acids.

V usage is TRBV27 and J usage is TRBJ2-6; D is unclear. The CDR3 loop spans 13 amino acids. Trimming pared 7 bases from V and 1 base from J, leaving 5 bases between. Looked up from germline, CDR1 is MNHEY and CDR2 is SMNVEV (reference sequence). DNA of the CDR3: TGTGCCAGCATGTGGTCTGGGGCCAACGTCCTGACTTTC. It yields the protein CASMWSGANVLTF.

This clonotype was seen ten or more times. V gene TRBV28 combines with J gene TRBJ2-7; D is unclear. Germline V gene lookup returns CDR1 MDHEN and CDR2 SYDVKM. This CDR3 comprises 12 residues. V dropped 6 bases and J dropped 7 bases, with 13 bases sitting between them. The CDR3, as DNA: TGTGCCAGCAGCTCCACTAACGAGGAGCAGTACTTC. It encodes CASSSTNEEQYF.

This clonotype turned up a few times. For the CDR3, the DNA is TGTGCCAGCAGCGTATCGGTAGCAGGACATGAGCAGTTCTTC. Translation gives CASSVSVAGHEQFF. The V and J genes are TRBV9 and TRBJ2-1; D unclear. This CDR3 is 14 amino acids long. The V end was cut by 1 base, the J end by 8 bases, with 13 bases between. The germline V gene encodes CDR1 SGDLS and CDR2 YYNGEE.

The rearrangement links TRBV5-1 to TRBJ1-6, with D hard to call. Trimming left V 0 bases short and J 7 bases short, with 11 bases between. This CDR3 contains 15 residues. Germline CDR1 is SGHRS and CDR2 is YFSETQ. The CDR3 protein is CASSLGPERNSPLHF. DNA for the CDR3: TGCGCCAGCAGCTTGGGGCCAGAGCGGAATTCACCCCTCCACTTT.

The chain employs TRBV25-1 and TRBJ1-6; unclear D gene. Trimming left V 0 bases short and J 8 bases short, with 11 bases between. The germline V gene has CDR1 MGHDK and CDR2 SYGVNS. The length of the CDR3 is 15 residues. CDR3 sequence (DNA): TGTGCCAGCAGTGAATACCGTAATTTTGATTCACCCCTCCACTTT. Protein product: CASSEYRNFDSPLHF.

This clonotype occurred many times. The chain employs TRBV29-1 and TRBJ2-1, with D unclear. V was shortened by 7 bases and J by 4 bases, with 14 bases between the two germline ends. Germline lookup yields CDR1 SQVTM and CDR2 ANQGSEA. The CDR3 length is 13 residues. The CDR3 loop reads CSARVLGYNEQFF. CDR3 DNA: TGCAGCGCCCGGGTCCTAGGTTACAATGAGCAGTTCTTC.

The V gene is TRBV24-1, the J gene TRBJ2-2, with TRBD1 as a possible D gene (5 bases). The germline V gene has CDR1 KGHDR and CDR2 SFDVKD. The CDR3 has 16 amino acids. Deletions cut 4 bases from V and 1 base from J, with 12 bases between. This chain's CDR3 is CATSEWGLGNTGELFF. The CDR3 DNA follows: TGTGCCACCAGTGAATGGGGCCTTGGGAACACCGGGGAGCTGTTTTTT.

This clonotype was detected ten times or more. CDR3 amino acids: CSARGRTGNTIYF. Here the CDR3 DNA reads TGCAGTGCCAGGGGCAGGACTGGAAACACCATATATTTT. The rearrangement links TRBV20-1 to TRBJ1-3; tentatively, D is TRBD1 (6 bases). With 6 bases removed from V and 2 bases from J, the gap between germline ends came to 11 bases. The CDR3 extends over 13 amino acids. In germline, CDR1 is DFQATT, CDR2 SNEGSKA (reference sequence).

The chain carries TRBV29-1 and TRBJ2-5, with 13 bases lining up with TRBD2. Germline V gene sequence: CDR1 SQVTM, CDR2 ANQGSEA. The trim removed 7 bases at V and 5 bases at J, leaving 4 bases unmatched. This CDR3 is 13 amino acids long. CDR3 nucleotides: TGCAGCGGGGGACTAGCGGGACGTGAGACCCAGTACTTC. It translates to CSGGLAGRETQYF. Supplemented by reference TRBV29-1 and TRBJ2-5, the full variable domain reads SAVISQKPSRDICQRGTSLTIQCQVDSQVTMMFWYRQQPGQSLTLIATANQGSEATYESGFVIDKFPISRPNLTFSTLTVSNMSPEDSSIYLCSGGLAGRETQYFGPGTRLLVL.

The sample holds a few counts of this clonotype. V gene TRBV19 combines with J gene TRBJ2-7; D may be TRBD2 (5 bases). Near its end, the DNA agrees better with TRBJ2-1, so the J call may be wrong. From germline, CDR1 is LNHDA and CDR2 SQIVND (reference sequence). The CDR3 contains 13 residues. The DNA of the CDR3 is TGTGCCAGTCGAGGGTTATTGGTGGGTGAGCAGTTCTTC. This encodes CASRGLLVGEQFF.

This clonotype came up a few times. The chain has TRBV28 and TRBJ2-1, with 9 bases identical to TRBD1. Germline trimming cut 4 bases from V and 3 bases from J; bases unmatched to any gene: 7. Germline V lookup: CDR1 MDHEN, CDR2 SYDVKM. CDR3 size: 16 residues. CDR3 amino acids: CASSSPGTGIYNEQFF. As DNA, the CDR3 is TGTGCCAGCAGTTCCCCCGGGACAGGGATCTACAATGAGCAGTTCTTC.

This clonotype was detected once. This chain connects TRBV7-6 to TRBJ2-1; weak D call: TRBD1 (5 bases). CDR1 and CDR2 from the germline V gene are SGHVS and FNYEAQ. The ends were cut back, 5 bases at V and 8 bases at J, with 13 bases in the middle. The CDR3 extends over 13 amino acids. CDR3 region: CASSRQQMDEQFF. In DNA, the CDR3 is TGTGCCAGCAGCCGACAGCAGATGGATGAGCAGTTCTTC.

This clonotype has more than one count but fewer than ten. The rearrangement links TRBV15 to TRBJ1-2, with 10 positions matching TRBD1. Germline V gene data show CDR1 as LNHNV and CDR2 as YYDKDF (reference sequence). V was pared by 5 bases and J by 4 bases, with 7 bases of the junction left unmatched. The CDR3 sequence is 15 residues long. In nucleotides, the CDR3 is TGTGCCACCAGCCCCGCTGGACAGGGGGGCTATGGCTACACCTTC. Protein sequence: CATSPAGQGGYGYTF.

This clonotype was counted between two and nine times. The chain is built from TRBV30 and TRBJ1-1, with D possibly TRBD1 on 5 matching bases. The germline CDR1 and CDR2 sequences are GTSNPN and SVGIG (reference sequence). CDR3 size: 12 residues. Trimming left V 1 base short and J 3 bases short, with 6 bases between. The CDR3 region is CAWSGDYTEAFF. CDR3 nucleotides: TGTGCCTGGAGTGGGGACTACACTGAAGCTTTCTTT. Filled out from reference TRBV30 and TRBJ1-1, the complete variable domain reads SQTIHQWPATLVQPVGSPLSLECTVEGTSNPNLYWYRQAAGRGLQLLFYSVGIGQISSEVPQNLSASRPQDRQFILSSKKLLLSDSGFYLCAWSGDYTEAFFGQGTRLTVV.

This chain connects TRBV9 to TRBJ2-1; 12 bases are shared with TRBD2. Germline trimming cut 0 bases from V and 3 bases from J; bases unmatched to any gene: 13. The CDR3 loop spans 20 amino acids. Germline V gene lookup returns CDR1 SGDLS and CDR2 YYNGEE. Here the CDR3 DNA reads TGTGCCAGCAGCGTAGATGGACTAGCGGGACTCAATACCTTCTACAATGAGCAGTTCTTC. Encoded protein: CASSVDGLAGLNTFYNEQFF.